This entry is about one T cell receptor (beta chain). No antigen is known for it. These data are taken from a study of siplizumab effects on memory and regulatory T cells. Study findings and constraints: Naive T cells were seemingly more diverse than memory cells, and major contributions to the alloresponse seemed to be made by them. Mappable alloreactive CD4+ clones came from Treg cells more than 60% of the time on average with siplizumab, against 26.9% in controls.

Germline values: CDR1 SGHVS, CDR2 FNYEAQ. The CDR3 loop spans 18 amino acids. V lost 3 bases and J lost 0; bases outside the gene matches: 8. Sequencing was performed with immunoSEQ multiplex PCR; in TCRdb, only in-frame clones are kept and a portion is missing. Here the sample spans 45,000 to 60,000 clones, approximately 84% being singletons. Sequencing of unstimulated naive, memory, effector memory and TEMRA subsets was performed in a few donor pairs. The sequence derives from a human donor in good health. Source material: naive CD8+ T cells sorted from blood. The chain combines TRBV7-6 with TRBJ2-1, with 10 bases fitting TRBD2. This chain's CDR3 is CASSFPRASGSSYNEQFF. CDR3 sequence (DNA): TGTGCCAGCAGCTTCCCTCGGGCTAGCGGGAGCTCCTACAATGAGCAGTTCTTC.